This TCR beta chain was obtained from a study of vaccination and CD4 T cells after COVID-19. General study results and limits: Apart from involving relatively few convalescent patients, the work omitted early post-infection timepoints.

On this clonotype itself: Its antigen is not identified.

As to treatment: approximately 9-day PBMC culture with coronavirus spike peptide pools or control peptides (ViraFEST assay). Negative-selection isolation of CD4+ T cells was performed after 10 to 11 days of culture. CD4+ T cells that had been cultured provided DNA sequenced with the Oncomine TCR Beta short-read assay. Investigators isolated genomic DNA from cultured CD4+ T cells. TCRdb reprocessed the PCR reads with MiXCR, giving one entry per CDR3 protein. The sample lists approximately 8,100 distinct CDR3 sequences; approximately 50% were seen once. The ends lost 7 bases at V and 7 bases at J; junction bases unmatched: 11. Germline-derived CDR1 and CDR2 are SGHVS and FQNEAQ. The CDR3 spans 15 residues.

This chain connects TRBV7-8 to TRBJ2-2, with 8 bases lining up with TRBD1. Specimen: CD4+ T cells from blood, cultured in vitro. The clonotype originates from a human donor who had recovered from COVID-19. CDR3 amino acids: CASTPTQGAVGELFF. In nucleotides, the CDR3 is TGTGCCAGCACCCCAACCCAGGGGGCCGTCGGGGAGCTGTTTTTT.